This TCR beta chain was profiled in a study of molecular identifiers for immune sequencing clone quantification. As for this clonotype: Its antigen is still unknown.

There are 10 residues in the CDR3. The V gene's germline CDR1 is SNHLY and CDR2 FYNNEI. V lost 5 bases to trimming and J lost 8 bases, with 4 bases between them. The naive CD8 libraries originated from between roughly 20,000 and 1,100,000 sorted cells and drew on 10%, 30% or 50% RNA. When naive CD8 T cells were sorted, they were gated as CD8+CD4-CCR7+CD45RA+. Previously described methods and listed TCR primers were employed for the bulk TCR libraries. TCRdb passed the PCR reads through MiXCR, listing each CDR3 protein once. This table holds more than 450,000 distinct CDR3 sequences, about a quarter found once. Study-wide results and caveats: Effector cells had over 98% of their molecules in clones above 20 RNA copies, while naive cells had under 1%.

The source material was naive CD8+ T cells from blood, with Jurkat cell RNA spiked in. The subset here: FACS-sorted CD8+CD4-CCR7+CD45RA+ naive T cells. The chain recombines TRBV2 with TRBJ1-3; D uncertain. This TCR was recovered from a human donor in good health. Some libraries in this study had Jurkat cell RNA spiked in. The CDR3 protein is CASSIDTIYF. CDR3 nucleotide sequence: TGTGCCAGCAGTATTGACACCATATATTTT.